This T cell receptor (beta chain) was captured by sequencing in a study of CD8 T cells in ankylosing spondylitis. Germline lookup yields CDR1 SQVTM and CDR2 ANQGSEA. The CDR3 loop spans 18 amino acids. V lost 4 bases and J lost 1; bases outside the gene matches: 9. TCRdb recomputed calls from the 5' RACE reads with MiXCR, one row per CDR3 protein. The sample records about 130,000 distinct CDR3 sequences, around 9.3% being singletons. The sequence derives from a male donor with ankylosing spondylitis or in good health (not recorded which). The sample consisted of blood, either unsorted or a sorted T cell fraction (not recorded which). The chain couples TRBV29-1 to TRBJ2-1, with 14 nucleotides matching TRBD2. CDR3 nucleotides: TGCAGCGTTGCCGGGACTAGCGGGAGTGGCCGTTCCTACAATGAGCAGTTCTTC. It is translated as CSVAGTSGSGRSYNEQFF.